This T cell receptor (beta chain) was obtained from a study of T cell changes during pregnancy in multiple sclerosis. The CDR3 extends over 16 amino acids. The germline V gene has CDR1 SGHTA and CDR2 FQGNSA. Deletions cut 4 bases from V and 0 bases from J, with 15 bases between. Method: immunoSEQ multiplex PCR; TCRdb's copy keeps in-frame clones and lacks some. The profile shows roughly 99,000 clones, around 92% of them singletons. The material was peripheral blood, obtained in the third trimester of pregnancy. The clonotype was recovered from a female donor in good health, enrolled as a control in a pregnancy study. The chain is built from TRBV7-2 and TRBJ1-1; D might be TRBD1 (6 bases). CDR3 DNA sequence: TGTGCCAGCAGCTCTCAGGGGCCGCCTTTGAACACTGAAGCTTTCTTT. Translated, it gives CASSSQGPPLNTEAFF.